The clone carrying this T cell receptor beta chain has a count of ten or more. The data belong to a study of Graves' ophthalmopathy and Graves' hyperthyroidism. CDR3 length equals 15 residues. Trimming shortened V by 6 bases and J by 3 bases, and 18 bases separated the two germline ends. CDR1 is SEHNR, CDR2 FQNEAQ, per germline (reference sequence). Amplification of TCR beta CDR3 regions used RNA transcripts. Second-round multiplex PCR came after first-round RT-PCR with HTBI primers. TCRdb itself ran the multiplex PCR reads through MiXCR, one entry per CDR3 protein. The sample lists under 400,000 distinct CDR3 sequences, 15% to 20% occurring once.

The sample comprised peripheral blood. The rearrangement uses TRBV7-9 and TRBJ2-7; D is ambiguous. This TCR was sampled from an adult man with Graves' ophthalmopathy. The CDR3 bases are TGTGCCAGCAGGCCGCCAGGCCCAACCAACTACGAGCAGTACTTC. The encoded protein is CASRPPGPTNYEQYF.